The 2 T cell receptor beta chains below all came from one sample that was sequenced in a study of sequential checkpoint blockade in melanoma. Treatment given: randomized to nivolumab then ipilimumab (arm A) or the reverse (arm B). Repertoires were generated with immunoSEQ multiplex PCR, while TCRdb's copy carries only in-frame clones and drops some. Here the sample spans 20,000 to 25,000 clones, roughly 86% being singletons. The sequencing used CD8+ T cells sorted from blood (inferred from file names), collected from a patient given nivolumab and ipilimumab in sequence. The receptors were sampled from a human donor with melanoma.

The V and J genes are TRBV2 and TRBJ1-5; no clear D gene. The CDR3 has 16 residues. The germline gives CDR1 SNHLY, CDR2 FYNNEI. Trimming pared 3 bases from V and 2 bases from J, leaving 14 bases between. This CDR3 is CASSDSDSLGNQPQHF. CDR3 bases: TGTGCCAGCAGTGATTCCGACTCCCTCGGCAATCAGCCCCAGCATTTT.

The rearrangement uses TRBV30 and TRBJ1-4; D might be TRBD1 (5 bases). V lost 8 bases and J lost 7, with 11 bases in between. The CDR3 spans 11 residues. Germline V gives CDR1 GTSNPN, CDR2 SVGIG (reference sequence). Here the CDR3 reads CALEQGEKLFF. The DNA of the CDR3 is TGTGCCCTCGAGCAGGGTGAAAAACTGTTTTTT.